This T cell receptor (beta chain) comes out of a study of beta chain features in type 1 diabetes. Findings and limits, study-wide: TCRB rearrangement may or may not be influenced by HLA type; here this remained unresolved. Sampled from patients, naive, central memory and Treg TCRB repertoires appeared more similar than those sampled from healthy donors. Shorter TCRB CDR3s, moderately but significantly so, were found in Type 1 diabetes patients in all four CD4+ subsets.

This CDR3 contains 16 residues. Trimming left V 5 bases short and J 3 bases short, with 18 bases between. Germline assignment: CDR1 SGHNT and CDR2 YYREEE (reference sequence). The authors sorted CD4+ naive, central memory, regulatory and stem cell-like memory cells via CD45RO/CCR7/CD25/CD127/CD95/CD27. Purity exceeded 95% in all sorted populations. The authors reverse transcribed all of the isolated RNA, so sequencing captured expressed TCRB transcripts. Using immunoSEQ multiplex PCR, the repertoire was profiled, and TCRdb retains in-frame clones only, with some absent. In the table there are about 340,000 clones, roughly 14% of which are singletons. A few counts support this clone. The target antigen is unknown.

This sequence originates from a woman aged 18-29 years with type 1 diabetes. V usage is TRBV5-4 and J usage is TRBJ2-1; maybe TRBD1 (5 bases). Material: naive CD4+ T cells from blood. The CDR3 loop reads CASRLDRGYFYNEQFF. DNA of the CDR3: TGTGCCAGCAGACTCGACAGAGGATATTTCTACAATGAGCAGTTCTTC.